This TCR beta chain was identified during a study of blood T cell repertoires in COVID-19. Study-wide background: Material from acute and convalescent COVID-19 was sourced from the United States, Italy and Spain.

The CDR3 extends over 13 amino acids. V lost 3 bases, J lost 6 bases, and 9 bases lay in between. Sequencing was performed with immunoSEQ multiplex PCR; in TCRdb, only in-frame clones are kept and a portion is missing. The table includes about 50,000 clones, 75% to 85% detected once. This receptor was taken from a human donor in a cohort sampled during active COVID-19. The sample was peripheral blood. This chain joins TRBV12-3 or TRBV12-4 and TRBJ2-1; unclear D gene. The CDR3 DNA sequence: TGTGCCAGCAGTTTTTCTAGTGGCAATGAGCAGTTCTTC. Translated: CASSFSSGNEQFF.